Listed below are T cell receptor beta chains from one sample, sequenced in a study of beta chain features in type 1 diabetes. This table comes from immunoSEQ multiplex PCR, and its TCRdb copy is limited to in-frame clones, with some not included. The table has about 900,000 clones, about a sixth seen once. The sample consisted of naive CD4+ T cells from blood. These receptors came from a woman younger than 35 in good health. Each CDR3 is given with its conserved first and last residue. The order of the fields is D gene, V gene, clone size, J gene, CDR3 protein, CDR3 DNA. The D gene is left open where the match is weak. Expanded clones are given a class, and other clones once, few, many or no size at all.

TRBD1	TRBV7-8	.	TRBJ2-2	CASSPGGTNTGELFF	TGTGCCAGCAGCCCAGGGGGAACGAACACCGGGGAGCTGTTTTTT
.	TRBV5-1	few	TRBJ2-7	CASSSRTIPYEQYF	TGCGCCAGCAGCTCCCGGACCATACCCTACGAGCAGTACTTC
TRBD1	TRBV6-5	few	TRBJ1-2	CASRSGQGSHGYTF	TGTGCCAGCAGATCCGGACAGGGGTCGCATGGCTACACCTTC
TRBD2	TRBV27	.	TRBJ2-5	CASSFGGGPGETQYF	TGTGCCAGCAGTTTTGGGGGAGGGCCCGGGGAGACCCAGTACTTC
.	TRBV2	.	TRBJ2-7	CALRGPTYEQYF	TGTGCCCTCAGGGGTCCTACCTACGAGCAGTACTTC
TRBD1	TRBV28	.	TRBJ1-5	CASGTGYVLPQHF	TGTGCCAGTGGGACAGGGTATGTTCTGCCCCAGCATTTT
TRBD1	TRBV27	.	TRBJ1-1	CASSFFSGQGEAFF	TGTGCCAGCAGTTTCTTTTCCGGACAGGGGGAAGCTTTCTTT
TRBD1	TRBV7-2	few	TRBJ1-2	CASSSRQGALNGYTF	TGTGCCAGCAGCTCAAGACAGGGGGCGCTTAATGGCTACACCTTC
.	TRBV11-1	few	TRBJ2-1	CASSLAWGANNEQFF	TGTGCCAGCAGCTTAGCATGGGGGGCCAACAATGAGCAGTTCTTC
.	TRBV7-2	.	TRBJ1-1	CASSLSGGRNTEAFF	TGTGCCAGCAGCTTGAGTGGAGGCCGGAACACTGAAGCTTTCTTT
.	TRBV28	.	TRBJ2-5	CASSFTAGLSQETQYF	TGTGCCAGCAGTTTCACGGCGGGACTTTCGCAAGAGACCCAGTACTTC
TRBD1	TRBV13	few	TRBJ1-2	CASSPRQGSNYGYTF	TGTGCCAGCAGCCCCCGACAGGGGAGTAACTATGGCTACACCTTC
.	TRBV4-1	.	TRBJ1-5	CASSHGLRGTYSNQPQHF	TGCGCCAGCAGCCACGGTCTACGGGGTACCTATAGCAATCAGCCCCAGCATTTT
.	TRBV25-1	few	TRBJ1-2	CASSESGAYGYTF	TGTGCCAGCAGTGAATCGGGGGCCTATGGCTACACCTTC
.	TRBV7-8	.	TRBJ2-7	CASSLLRGLSYEQYF	TGTGCCAGCAGCTTACTACGGGGCCTCTCCTACGAGCAGTACTTC
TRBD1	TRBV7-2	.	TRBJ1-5	CASSFSGGGQPQHF	TGTGCCAGCAGCTTCTCAGGGGGCGGTCAGCCCCAGCATTTT
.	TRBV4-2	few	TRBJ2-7	CASSQNTGSGFYEQYF	TGTGCCAGCAGCCAAAACACAGGGTCTGGGTTCTACGAGCAGTACTTC
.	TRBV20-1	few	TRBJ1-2	CSATDMSGYTF	TGCAGTGCCACTGACATGAGTGGCTACACCTTC
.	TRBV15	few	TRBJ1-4	CATSRDPRRNEKLFF	TGTGCCACCAGCAGAGATCCGAGGAGAAATGAAAAACTGTTTTTT
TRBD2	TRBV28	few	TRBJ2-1	CASRGLAGIHSYNEQFF	TGTGCCAGCAGAGGACTAGCGGGTATTCACTCCTACAATGAGCAGTTCTTC
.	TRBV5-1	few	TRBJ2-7	CASSFAGNPYEQYF	TGCGCCAGCAGCTTTGCAGGGAATCCCTACGAGCAGTACTTC
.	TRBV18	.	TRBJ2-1	CASSPKLYNEQFF	TGTGCCAGCTCACCCAAGCTTTACAATGAGCAGTTCTTC
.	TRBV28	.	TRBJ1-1	CASSRQPPPTEAFF	TGTGCCAGCAGCAGACAGCCGCCCCCCACTGAAGCTTTCTTT
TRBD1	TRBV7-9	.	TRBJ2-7	CASSLYDRVKGYEQYF	TGTGCCAGCAGCTTATACGACAGGGTAAAGGGGTACGAGCAGTACTTC
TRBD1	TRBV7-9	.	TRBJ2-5	CASSRGQGGETQYF	TGTGCCAGCAGCCGGGGACAGGGAGGAGAGACCCAGTACTTC
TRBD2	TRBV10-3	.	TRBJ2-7	CAIGEGFEQYF	TGTGCCATCGGGGAGGGGTTCGAGCAGTACTTC
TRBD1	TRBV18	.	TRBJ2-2	CASSRGQGNTGELFF	TGTGCCAGCTCAAGGGGACAGGGTAACACCGGGGAGCTGTTTTTT
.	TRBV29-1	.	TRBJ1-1	CSVEDFGTEAFF	TGCAGCGTTGAAGATTTCGGCACTGAAGCTTTCTTT
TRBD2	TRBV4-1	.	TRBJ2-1	CASSQDASGSWDEQFF	TGCGCCAGCAGCCAAGACGCTAGCGGGAGTTGGGATGAGCAGTTCTTC
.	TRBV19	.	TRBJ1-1	CASSPVRDRTEAFF	TGTGCCAGTAGTCCCGTGCGGGATCGGACTGAAGCTTTCTTT
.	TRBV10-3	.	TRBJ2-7	CAIGSRVELYEQYF	TGTGCCATCGGCAGCCGGGTGGAGCTCTACGAGCAGTACTTC
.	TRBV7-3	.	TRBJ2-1	CASSSRTSSYNEQFF	TGTGCCAGCAGTTCTCGGACGAGCTCCTACAATGAGCAGTTCTTC
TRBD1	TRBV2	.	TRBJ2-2	CASRGQGYGELFF	TGTGCCAGCAGGGGACAGGGGTACGGGGAGCTGTTTTTT
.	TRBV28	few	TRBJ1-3	CASSSDSSGNTIYF	TGTGCCAGCAGCTCGGACAGCTCTGGAAACACCATATATTTT
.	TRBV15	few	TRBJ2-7	CATSRAGGGSLYEQYF	TGTGCCACCAGCAGAGCGGGTGGGGGGAGTTTATACGAGCAGTACTTC
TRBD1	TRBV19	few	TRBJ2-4	CASSSDRAGENIQYF	TGTGCCAGTAGTTCCGACAGGGCTGGCGAAAACATTCAGTACTTC
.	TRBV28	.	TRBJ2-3	CASSLRGSGFGPSQYF	TGTGCCAGCAGTTTAAGGGGATCAGGATTCGGGCCCTCGCAGTATTTT
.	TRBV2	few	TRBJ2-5	CASSEVGMETQYF	TGTGCCAGCAGTGAAGTAGGGATGGAGACCCAGTACTTC
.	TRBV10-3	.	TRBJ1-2	CAITDGDHYGYTF	TGTGCCATCACCGATGGGGACCACTATGGCTACACCTTC
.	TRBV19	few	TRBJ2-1	CASNNRQTPFDEQFF	TGTGCCAGCAACAATAGACAGACCCCTTTCGATGAGCAGTTCTTC
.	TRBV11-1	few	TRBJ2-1	CASSIGGYRLNEQFF	TGTGCCAGCAGCATAGGCGGGTATCGGTTGAATGAGCAGTTCTTC
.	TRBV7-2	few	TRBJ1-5	CASSRAGQPQHF	TGTGCCAGCAGCCGGGCGGGTCAGCCCCAGCATTTT
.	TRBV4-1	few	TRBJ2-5	CASSQSPLSPQETQYF	TGCGCCAGCAGCCAATCTCCTCTGAGCCCTCAAGAGACCCAGTACTTC
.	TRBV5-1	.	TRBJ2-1	CASSLAGRGYNEQFF	TGCGCCAGCAGCTTGGCCGGACGGGGCTACAATGAGCAGTTCTTC
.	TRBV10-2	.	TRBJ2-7	CASSESVGYEQYF	TGCGCCAGCAGTGAGTCGGTCGGGTACGAGCAGTACTTC
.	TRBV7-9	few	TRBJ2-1	CASSVSRGANEQFF	TGTGCCAGCAGCGTATCCCGGGGCGCAAATGAGCAGTTCTTC
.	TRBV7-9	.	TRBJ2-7	CASSDDRWAGGGEQYF	TGTGCCAGCAGCGACGACCGGTGGGCAGGAGGCGGGGAGCAGTACTTC
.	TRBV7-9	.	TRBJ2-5	CASSRTHFQETQYF	TGTGCCAGCAGCCGGACGCACTTCCAAGAGACCCAGTACTTC
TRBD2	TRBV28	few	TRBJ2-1	CATHRSGSSYNEQFF	TGTGCCACCCACCGTAGCGGGAGCTCCTACAATGAGCAGTTCTTC
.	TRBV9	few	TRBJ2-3	CASSVGPTPTDTQYF	TGTGCCAGCAGCGTAGGCCCTACTCCAACAGATACGCAGTATTTT
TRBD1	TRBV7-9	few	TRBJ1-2	CASSQRTGEDYTF	TGTGCCAGCAGCCAGCGGACAGGGGAAGACTACACCTTC
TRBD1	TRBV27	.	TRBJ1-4	CASSSYSDREGLFF	TGTGCCAGCAGTTCATACTCGGACAGGGAGGGACTGTTTTTT
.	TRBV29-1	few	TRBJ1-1	CSVERGQGTEAFF	TGCAGCGTTGAGCGGGGCCAGGGAACTGAAGCTTTCTTT
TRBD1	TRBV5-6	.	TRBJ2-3	CASSRDRALTDTRYF	TGTGCCAGCAGCCGAGACAGGGCCCTCACAGATACGCGGTATTTT
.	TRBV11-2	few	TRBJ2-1	CASSLDGLSSNEQFF	TGTGCCAGCAGCTTAGATGGACTCAGCTCGAATGAGCAGTTCTTC
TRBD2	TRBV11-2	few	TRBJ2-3	CASRLAGLGADTQYF	TGTGCCAGCAGACTAGCGGGATTGGGCGCAGATACGCAGTATTTT
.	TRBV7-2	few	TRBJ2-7	CASSFGQSYEQYF	TGTGCCAGCAGCTTTGGACAGTCCTACGAGCAGTACTTC